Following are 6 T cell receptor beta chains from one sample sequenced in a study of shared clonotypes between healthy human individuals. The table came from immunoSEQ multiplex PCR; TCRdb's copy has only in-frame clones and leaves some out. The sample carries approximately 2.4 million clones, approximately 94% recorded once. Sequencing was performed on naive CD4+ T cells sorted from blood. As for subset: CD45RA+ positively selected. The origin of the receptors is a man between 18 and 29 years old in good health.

The CDR3 nucleotides are TGTGCCAGCAGCGTACGAGCGGGATCCGCGAACACCGGGGAGCTGTTTTTT. As protein: CASSVRAGSANTGELFF. J is TRBJ2-2 and V is TRBV9; 7 bases are shared with TRBD2. The CDR3 loop spans 17 amino acids. Germline-derived CDR1 and CDR2 are SGDLS and YYNGEE. After removal of 1 base from V and 0 bases from J, the junction contained 6 bases not matched to a gene.

The CDR3, as DNA: TGTGCCAGCAGCGCGGGGGGCCCAAGTGCAACTAATGAAAAACTGTTTTTT. Its protein product is CASSAGGPSATNEKLFF. This chain connects TRBV5-4 to TRBJ1-4; a weak D match, TRBD1 (6 bases). Germline V lookup: CDR1 SGHNT, CDR2 YYREEE (reference sequence). This CDR3 region has 17 residues. V dropped 4 bases and J dropped 0 bases, with 16 bases sitting between them. The full variable domain, rest sourced from reference TRBV5-4 and TRBJ1-4, is ETGVTQSPTHLIKTRGQQVTLRCSSQSGHNTVSWYQQALGQGPQFIFQYYREEENGRGNFPPRFSGLQFPNYSSELNVNALELDDSALYLCASSAGGPSATNEKLFFGSGTQLSVL.

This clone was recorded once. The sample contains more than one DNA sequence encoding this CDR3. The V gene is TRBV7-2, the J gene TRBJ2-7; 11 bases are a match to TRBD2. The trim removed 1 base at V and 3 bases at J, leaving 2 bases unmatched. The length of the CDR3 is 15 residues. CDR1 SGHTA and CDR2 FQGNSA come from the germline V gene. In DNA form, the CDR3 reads TGTGCCAGCAGCTTAGTAGGGACTAGCGGCTACGAGCAGTACTTC. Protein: CASSLVGTSGYEQYF.

CDR3 region: CASSIEKTYEQYF. The CDR3 DNA sequence: TGTGCCAGCAGTATAGAAAAAACCTACGAGCAGTACTTC. The rearrangement links TRBV2 to TRBJ2-7; no firm D call. V gave up 5 bases and J gave up 2 bases, with 10 bases separating them. The length of the CDR3 is 13 residues. Germline V lookup: CDR1 SNHLY, CDR2 FYNNEI.

CDR3 DNA: TGTGCCAGCTCACCACAAGGGACGGGCAATTTTGGTGGCTACACCTTC. It encodes CASSPQGTGNFGGYTF. The chain employs TRBV18 and TRBJ1-2; TRBD1 might be the D (5 bases). Germline V gene data show CDR1 as KGHSH and CDR2 as LQKENI. V was cut by 1 base and J by 7 bases, with 19 bases left in between. The CDR3 extends over 16 amino acids.

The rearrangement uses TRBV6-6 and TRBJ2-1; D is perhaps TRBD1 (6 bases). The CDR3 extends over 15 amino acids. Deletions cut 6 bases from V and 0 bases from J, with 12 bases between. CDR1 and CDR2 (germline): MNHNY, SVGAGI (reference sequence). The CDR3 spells CASRSRGGSYNEQFF. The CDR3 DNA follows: TGTGCCAGCAGATCCCGAGGGGGCTCCTACAATGAGCAGTTCTTC.